One sample yielded the 11 T cell receptor beta chains listed below, sequenced in a study of blood T cells in healthy people across ages. Primers used in a second PCR of roughly 6 to 11 cycles were a sample-barcoded 5' primer and a J-beta primer mix. TCRdb re-called the 5' RACE reads through MiXCR, storing one row per CDR3 protein. This table holds about 640,000 distinct CDR3 sequences, approximately 30% found once. Source material: blood. All receptors derive from an elderly woman in good health.

This clonotype has a handful of counts. A much larger clone is a single base away; this may be a read error. The chain combines TRBV3-1 with TRBJ2-5; 16 bases are a match to TRBD2. Germline CDR1 reads LGHDT; CDR2 reads YNNKEL (reference sequence). The trim removed 4 bases at V and 11 bases at J, leaving 10 bases unmatched. The CDR3 covers 16 residues. This CDR3 reads CASSPGLAGGWGEQYF. CDR3 DNA sequence: TGTGCCAGCAGCCCGGGACTAGCGGGGGGGTGGGGTGAGCAGTACTTC.

This clonotype was recorded at least ten times. CDR3 sequence reads: CASSLTITRDSNEQFF. CDR3 DNA: TGTGCCAGCAGCCTAACTATCACCCGGGACAGCAATGAGCAGTTCTTC. The V and J genes are TRBV5-5 and TRBJ2-1; 7 bases agree with TRBD1. From germline, CDR1 is SGHKS and CDR2 YYEKEE (reference sequence). Unmatched junction bases numbered 13, after V lost 4 bases and J lost 6 bases. The CDR3 spans 16 residues.

At least ten counts were recorded for this clonotype. A much larger clonotype is one base distant, so this may be a read error. This chain links TRBV2 with TRBJ2-1, with 9 bases identical to TRBD2. This CDR3 region has 15 residues. Germline V lookup: CDR1 SNHLY, CDR2 FYNNEI. J lost 0 bases, V lost 6 bases, and 3 bases had no gene match. The CDR3 bases are TGTGCCAGCAGATCTAGCGGGGCCTCCTACAATGAGCAGTTCTTC. As protein: CASRSSGASYNEQFF.

This clonotype occurred many times. V and J are TRBV6-5 and TRBJ2-7; 9 bases are a match to TRBD1. Per germline, CDR1 MNHEY and CDR2 SVGAGI. V lost 5 bases and J lost 2; bases outside the gene matches: 7. The CDR3 length is 15 residues. In DNA, the CDR3 is TGTGCCAGCAGTCACGGACAGGGGATTACCTACGAGCAGTACTTC. This codes for CASSHGQGITYEQYF.

This clonotype was recorded many times. A much larger clone differs by one base, so this may be a read error. J is TRBJ2-5 and V is TRBV27; maybe TRBD2 (5 bases). From germline, CDR1 is MNHEY and CDR2 SMNVEV (reference sequence). The CDR3 extends over 14 amino acids. With 2 bases removed from V and 11 bases from J, the gap between germline ends came to 18 bases. This CDR3 reads CASSLQADYNEQYF. CDR3 coding DNA: TGTGCCAGCAGTTTACAGGCAGACTACAATGAGCAGTACTTC.

Many counts were recorded for this clonotype. The CDR3 coding sequence is TGTGCCAGCTCACCACCGATTAGGGGCAGCACAGATACGCAGTATTTT. This gives the protein CASSPPIRGSTDTQYF. The rearrangement joins TRBV18 to TRBJ2-3; TRBD1 is a possible D gene (5 bases). V lost 0 bases and J lost 0, with 10 bases in between. There are 16 residues in the CDR3. The germline V gene has CDR1 KGHSH and CDR2 LQKENI.

Details on this clonotype: A clone one base away is much larger, so this may be a read error. The V gene is TRBV30, the J gene TRBJ2-1; D is unresolved. The J call may be mistaken, given a closer DNA end match to TRBJ2-7. The CDR3 totals 14 residues. Germline values: CDR1 GTSNPN, CDR2 SVGIG (reference sequence). The CDR3 nucleotides are TGTGCCTGGAGTTTAAACCGCGCTTACAATGAGCAGTACTTC. Translating it yields CAWSLNRAYNEQYF.

This clonotype has at least ten counts. The chain employs TRBV9 and TRBJ1-2; D is ambiguous. Germline loops: CDR1 SGDLS, CDR2 YYNGEE. This CDR3 comprises 16 residues. V lost 0 bases and J lost 9, with 21 bases in between. Here the CDR3 DNA reads TGTGCCAGCAGCGTAGAATCGGCGGTCGACATTTTTAGCTACACCTTC. Protein product: CASSVESAVDIFSYTF.

With regard to this clonotype: The CDR3 does not end in the conserved phenylalanine or tryptophan, so this is likely a read error. The chain uses TRBV12-3 or TRBV12-4 and TRBJ2-3, with TRBD2 matching 8 bases. The CDR3 has 15 residues. Here the CDR3 reads CASSLVAGGTDAQYS. In nucleotides, the CDR3 is TGTGCCAGCAGTTTAGTGGCGGGGGGCACAGATGCGCAGTATTCT.

This clonotype occurred a few times. The chain carries TRBV5-1 and TRBJ1-5; 10 bases line up with TRBD1. The CDR3 extends over 16 amino acids. Losses at the gene ends were 4 bases for V and 3 bases for J; bases not matched to a gene: 7. Germline V gene lookup returns CDR1 SGHRS and CDR2 YFSETQ. The CDR3 is CASSAGTGEFNQPQHF. In DNA form, the CDR3 reads TGCGCCAGCAGCGCCGGGACAGGGGAGTTCAATCAGCCCCAGCATTTT.

This clonotype came up many times. The chain carries TRBV6-5 and TRBJ1-6, with no clear D. The V end was cut by 2 bases, the J end by 7 bases, with 9 bases between. CDR1 is MNHEY, CDR2 SVGAGI, per germline. The CDR3 has 14 amino acids. The CDR3 sequence: CASSYLSGNSPLHF. DNA of the CDR3: TGTGCCAGCAGTTACCTCTCGGGGAATTCACCCCTCCACTTT.